The subject of this entry is one T cell receptor (beta chain). This record belongs to a study of blood T cell repertoires in COVID-19. Study information: Both acute and convalescent COVID-19 samples were obtained from the United States, Italy and Spain.

V dropped 2 bases and J dropped 2; count of bases not matched to a gene: 3. CDR3 length: 15 residues. CDR1 and CDR2 from the germline V gene are MNHEY and SMNVEV (reference sequence). Donors were grouped by their self-reported clinical history. Among Cohort 3 donors, those recovered had two negative PCRs, clearance, or symptom resolution. Some clones are missing from TCRdb's copy, which holds only in-frame ones; the method was immunoSEQ multiplex PCR. The sample records 320,000 or so clones, 87% being singletons. The receptor was isolated from a woman aged 25 to 39 who had recovered from COVID-19. The sample consisted of PBMCs or T cells enriched from blood (not recorded which). The chain uses TRBV27 and TRBJ2-7, with 10 bases matching TRBD2. CDR3 sequence: CASSLIAGGPYEQYF. CDR3 sequence (DNA): TGTGCCAGCAGTTTAATAGCGGGGGGACCCTACGAGCAGTACTTC.